A selection of T cell receptor beta chains follows, all from one sample in a study of cytomegalovirus exposure and HLA in healthy donors. Profiled with immunoSEQ multiplex PCR; TCRdb holds only in-frame clones, not every one. Of roughly 190,000 clones detected, approximately 84% appear once; the ten largest clones hold about 2.6%. Source material: PBMCs. The receptors stem from a woman in her forties or fifties in good health and CMV-seropositive. The CDR3 runs from the conserved cysteine through the conserved F or W. D genes are given only for firm matches. Where a row states a size, it is once, few, many or the class of an expanded clone; other rows omit it.

j_call,d_call,clone_size,v_call,cdr3_nt,cdr3_aa
TRBJ1-2,NA,NA,TRBV6-5,TGTGCCAGCAGAGGGATCGGGGATACTTATGGCTACACCTTC,CASRGIGDTYGYTF
TRBJ2-7,TRBD1,NA,TRBV19,TGTGCCAGTAGTATGGGACAGGGGGTACCCTACGAGCAGTACTTC,CASSMGQGVPYEQYF
TRBJ1-1,NA,NA,TRBV5-4,TGTGCCAGCAGCTCCTTAGCTGAAGCTTTCTTT,CASSSLAEAFF
TRBJ2-7,TRBD1,NA,TRBV9,TGTGCCAGCAGCGCGGGGACAGTCGAGCAGTACTTC,CASSAGTVEQYF
TRBJ2-7,TRBD2,NA,TRBV7-2,TGTGCCAGCACCAGACTAGCGGGGGGGCCCTACGAGCAGTACTTC,CASTRLAGGPYEQYF
TRBJ2-2,NA,NA,TRBV7-3,TGTGCCAGCAGCTTTTCAACAGGGTATCTCGGGGAGCTGTTTTTT,CASSFSTGYLGELFF
TRBJ2-1,TRBD2,NA,TRBV7-9,TGTGCCAGCAGTTACTATAGCGGGGGGGCCCATGAGCAGTTCTTC,CASSYYSGGAHEQFF
TRBJ1-4,NA,few,TRBV5-6,TGTGCCAGCAGCTTGGACAGGACCAATGAAAAACTGTTTTTT,CASSLDRTNEKLFF
TRBJ2-7,TRBD2,NA,TRBV5-1,TGCGCCAGCAGCGGGACTAGCGGGACCTACGAGCAGTACTTC,CASSGTSGTYEQYF
TRBJ2-3,TRBD2,NA,TRBV7-8,TGTGCCAGCAGCTTAGCCTGGCGGGGGGGCACAGATACGCAGTATTTT,CASSLAWRGGTDTQYF
TRBJ1-3,NA,NA,TRBV11-1,TGTGCCAGCAGCTCCTCTTCGGGAAACACCATATATTTT,CASSSSSGNTIYF
TRBJ1-6,NA,NA,TRBV6-5,TGTGCCAGCAGCGTAGGGGAAAATTCACCCCTCCACTTT,CASSVGENSPLHF
TRBJ2-1,TRBD1,NA,TRBV2,TGTGCCAGCAGTGAGGAGGGACAGGCCCACAATGAGCAGTTCTTC,CASSEEGQAHNEQFF
TRBJ2-6,NA,NA,TRBV28,TGTGCCAGCAGTTTGGAGGGGCCCCGCTCTGGGGCCAACGTCCTGACTTTC,CASSLEGPRSGANVLTF
TRBJ2-1,NA,NA,TRBV6-6,TGTGCCAGCAGTTACTCGTACTCCGACAATGAGCAGTTCTTC,CASSYSYSDNEQFF
TRBJ2-1,TRBD1,once,TRBV29-1,TGCAGCGTTGTTGGGACAGGGAACAATGAGCAGTTCTTC,CSVVGTGNNEQFF
TRBJ2-7,TRBD1,NA,TRBV5-4,TGTGCCAGCAGCTTTGGATTATACCGGGACAGCTACGAGCAGTACTTC,CASSFGLYRDSYEQYF
TRBJ2-3,TRBD1,NA,TRBV6-5,TGTGCCAGCAGTCGACGACAGGGATCACATACGCAGTATTTT,CASSRRQGSHTQYF
TRBJ2-6,NA,few,TRBV9,TGTGCCAGCAGCCCCCACGTCGGTGGGGCCAACGTCCTGACTTTC,CASSPHVGGANVLTF
TRBJ1-5,TRBD1,NA,TRBV6-4,TGTGCCAGCAGAGGACAGGCGGGTCAGCCCCAGCATTTT,CASRGQAGQPQHF
TRBJ1-6,NA,NA,TRBV19,TGTGCCAGTAGTGGGGGCCGCTCCTATAATTCACCCCTCCACTTT,CASSGGRSYNSPLHF
TRBJ1-1,NA,NA,TRBV19,TGTGCCAGTAGTATGTCGCTAGGGGGAGTCACTGAAGCTTTCTTT,CASSMSLGGVTEAFF
TRBJ2-1,NA,NA,TRBV11-1,TGTGCCAGCAGCTTAAAGGCTGGGAGCTACAATGAGCAGTTCTTC,CASSLKAGSYNEQFF
TRBJ2-1,TRBD1,NA,TRBV27,TGTGCCAGCACCTCCTTGGGGACAGGGGCAGTCAATGAGCAGTTCTTC,CASTSLGTGAVNEQFF
TRBJ1-3,NA,NA,TRBV7-2,TGTGCCAGCAGCTTAGGTAGTGCCGGAAACACCATATATTTT,CASSLGSAGNTIYF
TRBJ2-4,NA,once,TRBV5-4,TGTGCCAGCAGCTTGTCGTGGCAGGGCATGGACATTCAGTACTTC,CASSLSWQGMDIQYF
TRBJ2-2,NA,NA,TRBV11-2,TGTGCCAGCAGCTTAGGATCGGTAACCACCGGGGAGCTGTTTTTT,CASSLGSVTTGELFF
TRBJ2-5,TRBD2,once,TRBV19,TGTGCCAGTAGTATTGGTCCTAGCGGGGAAGAGACCCAGTACTTC,CASSIGPSGEETQYF
TRBJ2-3,NA,NA,TRBV19,TGTGCCAGTAGTATAGCCGTCGGGACAAGCACAGATACGCAGTATTTT,CASSIAVGTSTDTQYF
TRBJ2-2,TRBD2,NA,TRBV7-3,TGTGCCAGCAGCTTAAGTAGCGGGGGCACGAACACCGGGGAGCTGTTTTTT,CASSLSSGGTNTGELFF
TRBJ1-6,TRBD1,NA,TRBV19,TGTGCCAGTAGTATAACCCCGACAGGGGGAGATTCACCCCTCCACTTT,CASSITPTGGDSPLHF
TRBJ2-7,NA,NA,TRBV14,TGTGCCAGCAGCCAAGCCGCAGGTTTTACCTACGAGCAGTACTTC,CASSQAAGFTYEQYF
TRBJ1-2,TRBD1,once,TRBV18,TGTGCCAGCTCACCAGGGACAGGGAATAATGGCTACACCTTC,CASSPGTGNNGYTF
TRBJ2-4,NA,NA,TRBV12-1,TGTGCCAGCAGCTTTACGGAAAAGGCGGGGTGGACCAAAAACATTCAGTACTTC,CASSFTEKAGWTKNIQYF
TRBJ1-2,NA,NA,TRBV19,TGTGCCAGTAGTATTGAGACAGGACCAAACTATGGCTACACCTTC,CASSIETGPNYGYTF
TRBJ1-2,TRBD1,NA,TRBV6-1,TGTGCCAGCAGACCCGGACAGGGTGGCTATGGCTACACCTTC,CASRPGQGGYGYTF
TRBJ2-1,TRBD2,NA,TRBV7-3,TGTGCCAGCAGCTTAACAGGACTAGCGGGCAATGAGCAGTTCTTC,CASSLTGLAGNEQFF
TRBJ1-6,TRBD1,NA,TRBV11-2,TGTGCCAGCCGAGGTGCAGGGGGCTTGGCACCCCTCCACTTT,CASRGAGGLAPLHF
TRBJ2-7,TRBD1,NA,TRBV27,TGTGCCAGCAGAAGTGCAGGGGGCTTCAACTCCTACGAGCAGTACTTC,CASRSAGGFNSYEQYF
TRBJ2-7,NA,NA,TRBV6-1,TGTGCCAGCTCAACTTATGTCGGGAACTACGAGCAGTACTTC,CASSTYVGNYEQYF
TRBJ2-2,TRBD1,NA,TRBV19,TGTGCCAGTAGTATGACGGGACAGGGACGAACCGGGGAGCTGTTTTTT,CASSMTGQGRTGELFF